This TCR beta chain was identified in a study of T cell repertoires in cytomegalovirus infection. TCRdb used MiXCR to reprocess the reads, holding one entry per CDR3 protein. Of 300,000 to 400,000 distinct CDR3 sequences listed, 25% were seen once; the top ten hold about an eighth. A few counts support this clonotype. The antigen remains undetermined. The CDR3 sequence is 14 residues long. Germline CDR1 and CDR2: LNHNV and YYDKDF (reference sequence). Trimming left V 0 bases short and J 2 bases short, with 8 bases between. The genes are TRBV15 and TRBJ2-7, with D maybe TRBD2 (5 bases). The sequence was obtained from a human donor in good health (CMV status not recorded). Some clones in this sample may be carry-over from other donors' samples. Sequences were derived from cultured PBMCs, sampled from culture after CMV antigen stimulation. The CDR3 is CATSRDRRTYEQYF. CDR3 DNA: TGTGCCACCAGCAGAGACAGGAGGACCTACGAGCAGTACTTC. Combining the CDR3 with reference TRBV15 and TRBJ2-7 gives the whole variable domain DAMVIQNPRYQVTQFGKPVTLSCSQTLNHNVMYWYQQKSSQAPKLLFHYYDKDFNNEADTPDNFQSRRPNTSFCFLDIRSPGLGDTAMYLCATSRDRRTYEQYFGPGTRLTVT.